This paragraph covers one TCR beta chain sequence. Its target is unknown. This sample was included in a study of persistence of HIV-infected CD4 T cells. The stimulus was an HIV-1 Gag 15-mer peptide pool, about 1 ug/peptide/mL. Sorted nonresponding memory CD4+ T cells were CD40L-negative, CD69-negative, CD45RO-high. Suppressive ART was started during chronic HIV-1 infection in these adults. Donors had CD4+ T cell counts above 400 cells/uL and were CMV-seropositive. Study-wide findings and caveats: TCR analyses could not target the rare provirus-carrying CMV-responding cells.

The immunoSEQ assay was version 4, run in survey mode. The protocol was immunoSEQ multiplex PCR, while the TCRdb copy is restricted to in-frame clones and leaves out a portion. The table includes just under 65,000 clones, 65% to 80% detected once. Sequencing was performed on CD4+ T cells sorted from PBMCs after approximately 19-hour stimulation, taken from a patient who received antiretroviral therapy. This receptor was obtained from an adult man with HIV who was CMV-seropositive.

For the CDR3, the DNA is TGTGCCAGCAGCCCTATAGTAGCGGGGGGGCCTTTCACAGATACGCAGTATTTT. It is translated as CASSPIVAGGPFTDTQYF. The V call is TRBV5-6, the J call TRBJ2-3; 11 bases are a match to TRBD2. The ends lost 4 bases at V and 2 bases at J; junction bases unmatched: 12. In germline, CDR1 is SGHDT, CDR2 YYEEEE. CDR3 length equals 18 residues.